These 21 T cell receptor beta chains share one sample of origin, sequenced in a study of blood T cell repertoires in COVID-19. Sequenced by immunoSEQ multiplex PCR; TCRdb stores in-frame clones only, minus some. The table has 150,000 to 200,000 clones, about 85% seen once. The sample comprised peripheral blood. These receptors came from a man in his fifties or sixties with COVID-19, enrolled during active disease.

The chain uses TRBV10-3 and TRBJ1-1; TRBD1 is a possible D gene (5 bases). The CDR3 covers 13 residues. Deletions cut 2 bases from V and 7 bases from J, with 11 bases between. Germline CDR1 is ENHRY and CDR2 is SYGVKD. The CDR3 loop is CAISEGAPGEAFF. The CDR3 bases are TGTGCCATCAGTGAGGGGGCGCCGGGTGAAGCTTTCTTT.

This rearrangement joins TRBV9 to TRBJ1-1; tentatively, D is TRBD1 (6 bases). Trimming shortened V by 0 bases and J by 1 base, and 13 bases separated the two germline ends. CDR3 length: 16 residues. Germline V gene data show CDR1 as SGDLS and CDR2 as YYNGEE. CDR3 region: CASSVVQGRRNTEAFF. The DNA for the CDR3 is TGTGCCAGCAGCGTAGTACAGGGTAGACGGAACACTGAAGCTTTCTTT.

The genes are TRBV18 and TRBJ2-1; perhaps TRBD1 as D (5 bases). CDR3 size: 13 residues. With 6 bases removed from V and 6 bases from J, the gap between germline ends came to 12 bases. CDR1 and CDR2 from the germline V gene are KGHSH and LQKENI. The CDR3 nucleotides read TGTGCCAGCTCCTCGGACACCCTCAATGAGCAGTTCTTC. Its protein is CASSSDTLNEQFF.

The chain couples TRBV13 to TRBJ2-3, with 11 bases matching TRBD1. The CDR3 has 17 amino acids. V dropped 4 bases and J dropped 1; count of bases not matched to a gene: 7. Germline V gives CDR1 PRHDT, CDR2 FYEKMQ (reference sequence). The CDR3 reads CASSWGQGVEGTDTQYF. DNA for the CDR3: TGTGCCAGCAGCTGGGGACAGGGGGTTGAGGGCACAGATACGCAGTATTTT.

J is TRBJ1-2 and V is TRBV7-2, with 9 bases lining up with TRBD1. Per germline, CDR1 SGHTA and CDR2 FQGNSA. The CDR3 totals 15 residues. J gave up 4 bases and V 5 bases, and 8 bases lay outside the gene matches. DNA for the CDR3: TGTGCCAGCAGCCCGGGGACAGGGATAGGCTATGGCTACACCTTC. As protein: CASSPGTGIGYGYTF.

V gene TRBV11-3 combines with J gene TRBJ2-7, with 9 bases matching TRBD2. The V and J ends lost 1 base and 2 bases, in that order; junction bases with no gene match: 3. Germline CDR1 and CDR2: SGHNT and YENEEA. The CDR3 loop spans 15 amino acids. CDR3 DNA: TGTGCCAGCAGCTTAGGGACTAGCGTGACCTACGAGCAGTACTTC. It codes for CASSLGTSVTYEQYF.

CDR3 sequence reads: CASSSPSGRKGGIQETQYF. The CDR3 coding sequence is TGTGCCAGCAGCTCCCCATCGGGGCGCAAGGGGGGGATCCAAGAGACCCAGTACTTC. This chain uses TRBV5-4 with TRBJ2-5; D might be TRBD2 (7 bases). CDR3 length: 19 amino acids. V shed 3 bases and J shed 1 base, with 25 bases lying between them. The V gene's germline CDR1 is SGHNT and CDR2 YYREEE (reference sequence).

This clone was picked up one time. The rearrangement uses TRBV29-1 and TRBJ1-1; possible D gene TRBD1, 6 bases. This CDR3 is built from 13 residues. Looked up from germline, CDR1 is SQVTM and CDR2 is ANQGSEA. The germline V and J ends were trimmed by 8 bases and 5 bases, with 18 bases remaining between them. The CDR3 here is CSPEGGGGTEAFF. CDR3 nucleotides: TGCAGCCCCGAAGGGGGTGGGGGAACTGAAGCTTTCTTT.

The chain has TRBV7-9 and TRBJ1-1; 12 bases map to TRBD1. The V gene's germline CDR1 is SEHNR and CDR2 FQNEAQ (reference sequence). This CDR3 region has 16 residues. V shed 4 bases and J 7 bases; nucleotides not matched to a gene: 10. CDR3 protein: CASSSTGTGGSDEAFF. The DNA for the CDR3 is TGTGCCAGCAGCTCTACCGGGACAGGGGGCTCGGATGAAGCTTTCTTT.

The chain has TRBV16 and TRBJ2-2, with D possibly TRBD2 on 5 matching bases. Germline V CDR1 and CDR2: KGHSY, FQNENV. V lost 3 bases and J 0 bases, leaving 5 bases between the germline ends. The CDR3 runs to 14 residues. In nucleotides, the CDR3 is TGTGCCAGCAGCCACGGGGCGAACACCGGGGAGCTGTTTTTT. Translating it yields CASSHGANTGELFF.

The V and J genes are TRBV4-3 and TRBJ1-4; D possibly corresponds to TRBD1 (6 bases). Looked up from germline, CDR1 is LGHNA and CDR2 is YSLEER. The CDR3 is 16 residues long. With 5 bases removed from V and 7 bases from J, the gap between germline ends came to 20 bases. The CDR3 sequence is CASSSEPGTNSEKLFF. The CDR3 DNA is TGCGCCAGCAGCTCCGAACCCGGGACAAACAGTGAAAAACTGTTTTTT.

J is TRBJ1-5 and V is TRBV30; D is possibly TRBD1 (6 bases). The ends were cut back, 4 bases at V and 5 bases at J, with 18 bases in the middle. The CDR3 is 15 residues long. Germline V gene data show CDR1 as GTSNPN and CDR2 as SVGIG (reference sequence). The CDR3 nucleotides are TGTGCCTGGACTCCCGGGCGGGGGGGCTATCAGCCCCAGCATTTT. Translating gives CAWTPGRGGYQPQHF.

The chain carries TRBV30 and TRBJ2-3; 13 positions agree with TRBD2. The J segment lost 7 bases and the V segment lost 5 bases, leaving 3 bases of the junction unmatched. CDR1 and CDR2 from the germline V gene are GTSNPN and SVGIG (reference sequence). The CDR3 contains 13 residues. The DNA of the CDR3 is TGTGCCTGGCGACTAGCGGGAGGTAATACGCAGTATTTT. As protein: CAWRLAGGNTQYF.

The V gene is TRBV6-2 or TRBV6-3, the J gene TRBJ1-1; no firm D call. CDR1 is MNHEY and CDR2 is SVGEGT in the germline V gene. Deletions cut 4 bases from V and 4 bases from J, with 13 bases between. The CDR3 is 14 amino acids. CDR3: CASSSGWEVTEAFF. As DNA, the CDR3 is TGTGCCAGCAGTTCGGGATGGGAGGTCACTGAAGCTTTCTTT.

This chain joins TRBV5-6 and TRBJ2-1, with 7 bases identical to TRBD1. V shed 2 bases and J 0 bases; nucleotides not matched to a gene: 8. There are 17 residues in the CDR3. Germline CDR1 reads SGHDT; CDR2 reads YYEEEE. The DNA for the CDR3 is TGTGCCAGCAGCTTCGGGACAGCCCCGAGCTCCTACAATGAGCAGTTCTTC. This codes for CASSFGTAPSSYNEQFF.

The chain couples TRBV5-1 to TRBJ2-3, with a tentative D call TRBD2 (6 bases). The CDR3 consists of 16 residues. The ends were cut back, 4 bases at V and 1 base at J, with 16 bases in the middle. Germline V gene sequence: CDR1 SGHRS, CDR2 YFSETQ. The CDR3 protein is CASSLGGSGRTDTQYF. CDR3 bases: TGCGCCAGCAGCCTGGGCGGTAGCGGTCGCACAGATACGCAGTATTTT.

The rearrangement links TRBV25-1 to TRBJ2-5, with 9 bases identical to TRBD1. CDR1 and CDR2 (germline): MGHDK, SYGVNS. CDR3 length: 14 residues. J lost 5 bases, V lost 7 bases, and 8 bases had no gene match. DNA for the CDR3: TGTGCCAGCATTGGAGACAGGGGGGATGAGACCCAGTACTTC. It yields the protein CASIGDRGDETQYF.

This chain connects TRBV9 to TRBJ2-3, with 7 nucleotides matching TRBD1. V gave up 4 bases and J gave up 0 bases; unmatched junction bases: 8. Per germline, CDR1 SGDLS and CDR2 YYNGEE. CDR3 length equals 16 residues. Here the CDR3 reads CASSPQGGLSTDTQYF. DNA of the CDR3: TGTGCCAGCAGCCCCCAAGGGGGCCTGAGCACAGATACGCAGTATTTT.

J is TRBJ2-7 and V is TRBV5-5; TRBD1 is a possible D gene (6 bases). The germline V gene has CDR1 SGHKS and CDR2 YYEKEE (reference sequence). There are 14 residues in the CDR3. V lost 5 bases, J lost 2 bases, and 14 bases lay in between. CDR3 nucleotides: TGTGCCAGCAGTCACACAGGGCCCCCCTACGAGCAGTACTTC. Residues: CASSHTGPPYEQYF.

J is TRBJ1-3 and V is TRBV2; 8 bases line up with TRBD1. CDR3 length: 12 amino acids. The germline V gene has CDR1 SNHLY and CDR2 FYNNEI. The V gene end was trimmed by 9 bases and the J gene end by 4 bases; junction bases not matched to a gene: 2. CDR3 loop: CARTGAGNTIYF. CDR3 in DNA: TGTGCCAGGACAGGGGCGGGAAACACCATATATTTT.

The chain links TRBV10-3 to TRBJ1-1, with 8 bases aligning to TRBD1. Germline CDR1 reads ENHRY; CDR2 reads SYGVKD. This CDR3 region has 13 residues. V dropped 4 bases and J dropped 5; count of bases not matched to a gene: 3. CDR3 in amino acids: CAISGNRGTEAFF. The CDR3 DNA follows: TGTGCCATCAGTGGGAACAGGGGGACTGAAGCTTTCTTT.